The subject of this entry is one TCR beta chain. This clone was counted between two and nine times. It lacks a known antigen. Base qualities are missing; no much larger clone stands one base away. The data stem from a study of T cell responses to AZD1222 COVID-19 vaccine (dated by TCRdb to the early 2020s). Broadly, across the study: AZD1222 recipients given second doses at about 4 weeks or at about 12 weeks were pooled, since spike-specific TCR depth and breadth were not found to differ between the two schedules. Trial participants were enrolled by age into 18-55, 56-69 and 70-plus year subgroups, with about 150, 28 and 57 TCR-sequenced participants respectively. TCR sequencing was performed for 230 to 250 trial participants, of whom some 200 were given two doses of AZD1222 and some 25 were given two doses of MenACWY control vaccine.

This specimen's time point label, per the study, means: baseline before first vaccination. Vaccinee samples came from UK trials COV001 and COV002, including a single-blind randomized controlled phase 2/3 trial of AZD1222 (ChAdOx1 nCoV-19) in healthy adults. Trial participant PBMC samples were collected at day 0 and day 28 after the second dose for TCRbeta chain sequencing. Paper-wide results and their limitations: A significant rise in spike-specific TCR breadth and depth was observed after two AZD1222 doses relative to day 0 and relative to MenACWY recipients. No day 14 peak-response samples were available, so repertoires were characterized only after the peak T cell response. Vaccine-associated CD4 TCRs spanned the whole spike protein, with dominant responses in regions 160-218 and 743-854. Conclusions about previously exposed vaccinees are limited because only six or seven AZD1222 recipients were SARS-CoV-2 seropositive at baseline. Most participants were white British and females outnumbered males, and the authors suggested that clonal diversity may have been underestimated. The 56-69-year group was small, and its depth increase did not reach significance, likely because of low power. Nearly half of unique spike-specific TCRs reportedly recognized epitopes outside regions mutated in the B.1.351 and B.1.1.7 variants.

The CDR3 regions of human TCRbeta chains were analyzed by immunosequencing. The original methods were these. TCRs in the repertoires were compared against a reference library of SARS-CoV-2-specific TCRs that had been generated with the MIRA antigen-specificity platform. Breadth was defined as the fraction of unique TCRs that were SARS-CoV-2-associated, and depth was defined as the fraction of total T cells that were SARS-CoV-2-associated. Using the MIRA data, every spike-specific TCR was mapped to the spike region that the TCR reacted to and assigned to either a CD4 or a CD8 class. Log10-transformed breadth and depth values were compared by one-way ANOVA with Sidak's multiple comparisons tests. TCRdb holds this immuneACCESS table with in-frame rearrangements only. Some clones are missing; in checked studies, unresolved V genes explain under half, and the rest has no known cause. D and trimming were read from the DNA, whereas the V and J calls and clone size are those reported in that table. The table for this sample lists around 89,000 clones; 85% to 90% of them were counted only once. In total, the top ten clones hold roughly a tenth of the sample.

This receptor was taken from an adult in good health. The source was peripheral blood, collected on day 0 of AZD1222 vaccination.

The nucleotides are TGCAGTGCGGGACAGTATGGCTACACCTTC. It translates as CSAGQYGYTF. The receptor chain draws on TRBV20-1 and TRBJ1-2, and TRBD1 aligns with 7 junction nucleotides. V loses 6 bases at its end and J loses 5 bases; junction bases beyond the gene matches: 0. The CDR3 runs 10 residues from the cysteine to the phenylalanine. Of all the DNA, just the CDR3 is kept, 30 bases in frame from base 1. Via the germline V gene (reference sequence), CDR1 is DFQATT and CDR2 SNEGSKA.